A few counts support the clone carrying this T cell receptor (beta chain). The antigen is undetermined. The length of the CDR3 is 14 residues. J lost 1 base, V lost 7 bases, and 5 bases had no gene match. CDR1 and CDR2 (germline): MDHEN, SYDVKM. This sample is part of a study of human T cells and chemical hapten exposure. Study information: Sensitization involved placing 2% DPC onto a 2 cm by 2 cm region of upper inner arm skin.

Study outcomes and limitations: No change in TCRs above 1 in 1000 frequency was produced by DPC sensitization.

The time point here: patch test 3, about 24 weeks after DPC sensitization. Treatment specified: therapeutic diphenylcyclopropenone sensitization with weekly scalp DPC. The library labeled individual cDNA molecules by adding unique molecular identifiers to them. In the study's own analysis: There were a median of around 100,000 TCRs per sample, with a range from 23,224 to 690,600. TCRdb redid the calling of the RACE reads with MiXCR, one entry per CDR3 protein. The authors' filters were not applied to this entry. The repertoire holds about 97,000 distinct CDR3 sequences, with around a quarter as singletons.

The sequenced sample was whole blood, obtained in connection with sensitization to the hapten diphenylcyclopropenone (DPC). V is TRBV28 and J is TRBJ2-3; TRBD2 matches at 7 bases. The clonotype originates from a man aged 35-49 years with alopecia areata. Some clones in this sample may be carry-over from other donors' samples. The CDR3 sequence: CASTVAGGTDTQYF. Here the CDR3 DNA reads TGTGCCAGCACAGTGGCGGGAGGCACAGATACGCAGTATTTT.